The 17 T cell receptor beta chains below come from one sample, sequenced in a study of shared clonotypes between healthy human individuals. This table comes from immunoSEQ multiplex PCR, and its TCRdb copy is limited to in-frame clones, with some not included. Of 900,000 to 1,200,000 clones in the sample, around 78% are singletons; the top ten hold 0.61%. Sample: memory CD4+ T cells from PBMCs. The subset denotes: CD45RA-negative fraction. The receptors derive from a man between 18 and 29 years old in good health. Some clones in this sample may be carry-over from other donors' samples.

The rearrangement joins TRBV6-5 to TRBJ2-1; 7 bases fit TRBD1. Germline CDR1 MNHEY, CDR2 SVGAGI. This CDR3 spans 16 amino acids. The V and J ends lost 0 bases and 6 bases, in that order; junction bases with no gene match: 8. The CDR3 spells CASSYSTGRLGNEQFF. The CDR3 DNA reads as TGTGCCAGCAGTTACTCGACAGGGCGGCTTGGCAATGAGCAGTTCTTC.

The V gene is TRBV5-4, the J gene TRBJ1-2; D is uncertain. Germline lookup yields CDR1 SGHNT and CDR2 YYREEE (reference sequence). V was pared by 4 bases and J by 2 bases, with 9 bases between. There are 13 residues in the CDR3. CDR3: CASSDGANYGYTF. The CDR3, as DNA: TGTGCCAGCAGCGACGGAGCGAACTATGGCTACACCTTC. Full variable domain (missing parts from reference TRBV5-4 and TRBJ1-2): ETGVTQSPTHLIKTRGQQVTLRCSSQSGHNTVSWYQQALGQGPQFIFQYYREEENGRGNFPPRFSGLQFPNYSSELNVNALELDDSALYLCASSDGANYGYTFGSGTRLTVV.

Notes on this clone: The same CDR3 arises from other DNA sequences in this sample as well. The chain combines TRBV7-9 with TRBJ1-5, with D unclear. CDR1 is SEHNR and CDR2 is FQNEAQ in the germline V gene (reference sequence). V was cut by 2 bases and J by 4 bases, with 3 bases left in between. The CDR3 is 12 residues long. CDR3 sequence (DNA): TGTGCCAGCAGCTTACCTAATCAGCCCCAGCATTTT. It specifies CASSLPNQPQHF.

This clone has a handful of counts. The V call is TRBV2, the J call TRBJ2-7; TRBD1 agrees at 8 bases. V was clipped by 5 bases and J by 3 bases; unmatched bases: 6. Per the germline V gene, CDR1 is SNHLY and CDR2 is FYNNEI. CDR3 length equals 14 residues. The CDR3 nucleotides read TGTGCCAGCAGTCCTCAGGGGGCAGGCTACGAGCAGTACTTC. Encoded protein: CASSPQGAGYEQYF.

The chain employs TRBV5-1 and TRBJ2-7, with D perhaps assigned TRBD1 or TRBD2 (5 bases each). V was cut by 4 bases and J by 5 bases, with 10 bases left in between. The CDR3 is made up of 12 amino acids. CDR1 and CDR2 (germline): SGHRS, YFSETQ. In DNA form, the CDR3 reads TGCGCCAGCAGCCAACGGGACGACGAGCAGTACTTC. Its protein product is CASSQRDDEQYF. Drawing the rest from reference TRBV5-1 and TRBJ2-7, the complete variable domain is KAGVTQTPRYLIKTRGQQVTLSCSPISGHRSVSWYQQTPGQGLQFLFEYFSETQRNKGNFPGRFSGRQFSNSRSEMNVSTLELGDSALYLCASSQRDDEQYFGPGTRLTVT.

With regard to this clone: This sequence may be a read error, since a much larger clone differs from it by one base. Other DNA sequences from this sample encode an identical CDR3 as well. This chain connects TRBV7-2 to TRBJ1-1; the D is unclear. Germline CDR1 is SGHTA and CDR2 is FQGNSA. The CDR3 is 13 amino acids. Trimming removed 5 bases at V and 1 base at J, with 8 bases between. CDR3 sequence (DNA): TGTGCCAGCAGCCTCCGACAGAACACTGAAGCTTTCTTT. The encoded protein is CASSLRQNTEAFF.

The genes are TRBV5-4 and TRBJ2-1; D may be TRBD1 (6 bases). The CDR3 contains 16 residues. Germline V gene lookup returns CDR1 SGHNT and CDR2 YYREEE (reference sequence). Trimming pared 7 bases from V and 12 bases from J, leaving 29 bases between. The CDR3 sequence is CASHPPSRDTAERQFF. Written as DNA, the CDR3 is TGTGCCAGCCATCCTCCTTCTCGGGACACCGCGGAACGGCAGTTCTTC.

V gene TRBV28 combines with J gene TRBJ2-7; D might be TRBD1 (6 bases). Trimming removed 7 bases at V and 6 bases at J, with 10 bases between. The CDR3 spans 11 residues. Germline V gives CDR1 MDHEN, CDR2 SYDVKM. CDR3 sequence reads: CASKSGAEQYF. The DNA for the CDR3 is TGTGCCAGCAAGTCAGGGGCCGAGCAGTACTTC.

The sample holds a few counts of this clone. The V gene is TRBV27, the J gene TRBJ2-1; possibly TRBD1 for D (6 bases). This CDR3 is 17 amino acids long. Trimming cost V 3 bases and J 4 bases, with 19 bases left between them. CDR1 is MNHEY, CDR2 SMNVEV, per germline (reference sequence). Written as DNA, the CDR3 is TGTGCCAGCAGTTTGTACCCCCAGGGGCCGATGTACAATGAGCAGTTCTTC. This codes for CASSLYPQGPMYNEQFF.

This clone was recorded a few times. The genes are TRBV29-1 and TRBJ1-1; D is undetermined. V was cut by 6 bases and J by 3 bases, with 17 bases left in between. The CDR3 covers 14 residues. Germline V gene sequence: CDR1 SQVTM, CDR2 ANQGSEA. The CDR3 nucleotides read TGCAGCGTGGGCCCGGGGAGGCGGGACACTGAAGCTTTCTTT. Encoded protein: CSVGPGRRDTEAFF. The entire variable domain, with the rest obtained from reference TRBV29-1 and TRBJ1-1, is as follows: SAVISQKPSRDICQRGTSLTIQCQVDSQVTMMFWYRQQPGQSLTLIATANQGSEATYESGFVIDKFPISRPNLTFSTLTVSNMSPEDSSIYLCSVGPGRRDTEAFFGQGTRLTVV.

The chain recombines TRBV28 with TRBJ2-7; TRBD2 might be the D (5 bases). This CDR3 spans 14 amino acids. The germline gives CDR1 MDHEN, CDR2 SYDVKM. V lost 3 bases to trimming and J lost 3 bases, with 12 bases between them. The CDR3, as DNA: TGTGCCAGCAGTTTGGTTGGACTTAGCTACGAGCAGTACTTC. It is translated as CASSLVGLSYEQYF.

V is TRBV19 and J is TRBJ1-5; 10 nucleotides agree with TRBD1. The V gene end was trimmed by 7 bases and the J gene end by 5 bases; junction bases not matched to a gene: 17. CDR3 length: 18 amino acids. CDR1 and CDR2 from the germline V gene are LNHDA and SQIVND (reference sequence). CDR3 DNA sequence: TGTGCCAGTACCCTCTCGGGGAGGGGACAGGGGACGGATCAGCCCCAGCATTTT. Its translation: CASTLSGRGQGTDQPQHF.

The chain has TRBV19 and TRBJ2-5; the D gene is possibly TRBD1 (5 bases). V shed 7 bases and J shed 5 bases, with 14 bases lying between them. Germline V gene data show CDR1 as LNHDA and CDR2 as SQIVND (reference sequence). The CDR3 loop spans 13 amino acids. The CDR3 bases are TGTGCCAGTACCTCCAGTAGGGGTGAGACCCAGTACTTC. Its protein product is CASTSSRGETQYF.

This clone was detected once. CDR3 coding DNA: TGCGCCAGCAGCTTGGCCCAGATAAGCCTTGGGGATACGCAGTATTTT. Its translation is CASSLAQISLGDTQYF. The genes are TRBV5-1 and TRBJ2-3; the D is unclear. The ends were cut back, 0 bases at V and 6 bases at J, with 17 bases in the middle. CDR1 SGHRS and CDR2 YFSETQ come from the germline V gene. The CDR3 loop spans 16 amino acids.

The gene calls are TRBV10-3 and TRBJ2-1, with 8 bases matching TRBD2. The ends lost 5 bases at V and 7 bases at J; junction bases unmatched: 7. The germline gives CDR1 ENHRY, CDR2 SYGVKD. The CDR3 consists of 14 residues. The CDR3 spells CAISPREGGNEQFF. In DNA, the CDR3 is TGTGCCATCAGTCCCCGGGAGGGAGGTAATGAGCAGTTCTTC.

The V and J genes are TRBV5-1 and TRBJ2-2; TRBD2 aligns across 8 bases. After removal of 0 bases from V and 6 bases from J, the junction contained 1 base not matched to a gene. The CDR3 is 14 amino acids. Germline CDR1 is SGHRS and CDR2 is YFSETQ. DNA of the CDR3: TGCGCCAGCAGCTTGGTTAGCGGGGCCGGGGAGCTGTTTTTT. As protein: CASSLVSGAGELFF. The full variable domain, its missing parts supplied by reference TRBV5-1 and TRBJ2-2, is KAGVTQTPRYLIKTRGQQVTLSCSPISGHRSVSWYQQTPGQGLQFLFEYFSETQRNKGNFPGRFSGRQFSNSRSEMNVSTLELGDSALYLCASSLVSGAGELFFGEGSRLTVL.

The chain is built from TRBV15 and TRBJ2-7; D uncertain. The CDR3 covers 16 residues. V dropped 2 bases and J dropped 0 bases, with 14 bases sitting between them. CDR1 and CDR2 (germline): LNHNV, YYDKDF (reference sequence). This CDR3 reads CATSRKQTISSYEQYF. The CDR3 DNA sequence: TGTGCCACCAGCAGAAAACAGACAATAAGCTCCTACGAGCAGTACTTC.